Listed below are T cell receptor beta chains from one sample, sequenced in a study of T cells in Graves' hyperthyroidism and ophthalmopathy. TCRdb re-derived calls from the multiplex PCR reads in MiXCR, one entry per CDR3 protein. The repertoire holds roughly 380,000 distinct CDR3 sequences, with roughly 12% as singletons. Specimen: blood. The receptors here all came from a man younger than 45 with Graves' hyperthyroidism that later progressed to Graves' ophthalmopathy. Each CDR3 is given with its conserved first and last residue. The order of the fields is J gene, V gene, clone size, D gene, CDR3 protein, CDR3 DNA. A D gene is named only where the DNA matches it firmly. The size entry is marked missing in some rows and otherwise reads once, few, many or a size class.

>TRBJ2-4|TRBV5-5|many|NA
CASSTRDTLAKNIQYF
TGTGCCAGCAGCACCCGGGACACTTTAGCCAAAAACATTCAGTACTTC
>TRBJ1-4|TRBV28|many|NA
CASSYQGHYEKLFF
TGTGCCAGCAGTTATCAGGGGCATTATGAAAAACTGTTTTTT
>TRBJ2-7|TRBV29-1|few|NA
CSGRGAVSYEQYF
TGCAGTGGACGGGGGGCGGTCTCCTACGAGCAGTACTTC
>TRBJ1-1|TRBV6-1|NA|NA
CASTPTGPNTEAFF
TGTGCCAGCACCCCGACAGGCCCGAACACTGAAGCTTTCTTT
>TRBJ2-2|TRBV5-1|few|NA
CASTLGGGAAGELFF
TGCGCCAGCACCCTCGGTGGGGGGGCCGCCGGGGAGCTGTTTTTT
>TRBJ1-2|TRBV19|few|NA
CASSIEGGYTF
TGTGCCAGTAGTATAGAAGGTGGCTACACCTTC
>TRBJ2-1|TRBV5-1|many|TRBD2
CASSLLLAVSYNEQFF
TGCGCCAGCAGCTTGCTGCTAGCGGTCTCCTACAATGAGCAGTTCTTC
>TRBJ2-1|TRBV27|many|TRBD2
CASSLTSGIYEQFF
TGTGCCAGCAGTTTAACTAGCGGGATCTATGAGCAGTTCTTC
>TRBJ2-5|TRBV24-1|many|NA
CATSDSYMGLGETQYF
TGTGCCACCAGTGATTCTTACATGGGGTTGGGGGAGACCCAGTACTTC
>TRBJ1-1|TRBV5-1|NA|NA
CASSLAGVQDTEAFF
TGCGCCAGCAGCTTGGCCGGGGTACAGGACACTGAAGCTTTCTTT
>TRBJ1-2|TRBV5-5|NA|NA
CASSAADSYGYTF
TGTGCCAGCAGCGCGGCAGACAGCTATGGCTACACCTTC
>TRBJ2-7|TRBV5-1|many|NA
CASSLGYEQYF
TGTGCCAGCAGCTTAGGGTACGAGCAGTACTTC
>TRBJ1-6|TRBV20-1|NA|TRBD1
CSARDYRGSSYNSPLHF
TGCAGTGCTAGAGATTACAGGGGGAGCTCCTATAATTCACCCCTCCACTTT
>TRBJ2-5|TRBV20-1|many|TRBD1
CSAPWGTAQETQYF
TGCAGTGCCCCGTGGGGGACAGCCCAAGAGACCCAGTACTTC
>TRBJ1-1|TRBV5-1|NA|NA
CASSLGQSTFYPEAFF
TGCGCCAGCAGCTTGGGACAGTCCACTTTCTATCCTGAAGCTTTCTTT
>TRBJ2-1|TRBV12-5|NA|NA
CASGLVPVPGNEQFF
TGTGCTAGTGGTTTGGTGCCAGTACCTGGCAATGAGCAGTTCTTC
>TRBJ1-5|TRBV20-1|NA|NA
CSAREFEGNQPQHF
TGCAGTGCTAGAGAATTTGAGGGCAATCAGCCCCAGCATTTT
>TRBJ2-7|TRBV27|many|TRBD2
CASSLSEAGLPYEQYF
TGTGCCAGCAGTTTATCGGAAGCGGGGTTACCCTACGAGCAGTACTTC
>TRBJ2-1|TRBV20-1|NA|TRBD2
CSAPRLAGGDNEQFF
TGCAGTGCTCCTAGACTAGCGGGGGGGGACAATGAGCAGTTCTTC
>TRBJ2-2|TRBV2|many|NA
CASPPGWRETGELFF
TGTGCCAGCCCTCCGGGGTGGAGGGAGACCGGGGAGCTGTTTTTT
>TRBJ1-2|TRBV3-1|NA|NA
CASSQATNGYTF
TGTGCCAGCAGCCAAGCCACAAATGGCTACACCTTC
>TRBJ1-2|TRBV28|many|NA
CASSPWAAYGYTF
TGTGCCAGCAGCCCATGGGCAGCTTATGGCTACACCTTC
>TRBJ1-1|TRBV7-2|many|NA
CASSLGSGMRTEAFF
TGTGCCAGCAGCTTAGGGTCCGGGATGAGAACTGAAGCTTTCTTT
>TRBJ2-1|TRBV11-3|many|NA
CASSLQSSYNEQFF
TGTGCCAGCAGCTTACAGAGCTCCTACAATGAGCAGTTCTTC
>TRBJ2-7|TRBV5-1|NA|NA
CASSLAEAEQYF
TGCGCCAGCAGCTTGGCAGAAGCCGAGCAGTACTTC
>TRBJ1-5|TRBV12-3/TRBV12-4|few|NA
CASSLDRTNQPQHF
TGTGCCAGCAGTTTAGATAGGACCAATCAGCCCCAGCATTTT
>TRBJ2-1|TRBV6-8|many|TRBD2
CASSQTSEKYNEQFF
TGTGCCAGCAGTCAAACTAGCGAGAAGTACAATGAGCAGTTCTTC
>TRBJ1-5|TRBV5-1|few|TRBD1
CASSLEPGGDQPQHF
TGCGCCAGCAGCTTGGAGCCAGGGGGAGATCAGCCCCAGCATTTT
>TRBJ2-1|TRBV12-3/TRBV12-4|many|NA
CASSARGNSYNEQFF
TGTGCCAGCAGTGCCCGTGGTAACTCCTACAATGAGCAGTTCTTC
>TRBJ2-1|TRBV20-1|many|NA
CSASARANEQFF
TGCAGTGCTAGTGCCAGAGCCAATGAGCAGTTCTTC
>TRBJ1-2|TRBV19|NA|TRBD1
CASSIVYRGTDGYTF
TGTGCCAGTAGTATAGTATACAGGGGAACGGACGGCTACACCTTC
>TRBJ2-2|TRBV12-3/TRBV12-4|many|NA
CASRTLITGELFF
TGTGCCAGCAGGACCCTGATCACCGGGGAGCTGTTTTTT
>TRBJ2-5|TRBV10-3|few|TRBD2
CAISFELAEGETQYF
TGTGCCATCAGCTTCGAGCTAGCGGAGGGGGAGACCCAGTACTTC
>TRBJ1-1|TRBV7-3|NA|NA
CASSRMDGNTEAFF
TGTGCCAGCAGCAGAATGGACGGGAACACTGAAGCTTTCTTT
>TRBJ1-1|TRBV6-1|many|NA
CASRGQNAEAFF
TGTGCCAGCAGAGGACAAAACGCCGAAGCTTTCTTT
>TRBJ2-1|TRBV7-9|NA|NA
CASSLPRGSTVRDEQFF
TGTGCCAGCAGCTTACCCCGAGGGTCTACCGTGAGGGATGAGCAGTTCTTC
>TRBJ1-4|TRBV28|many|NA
CASSLIGGDMGEKLFF
TGTGCCAGCAGTTTAATTGGGGGGGACATGGGTGAAAAACTGTTTTTT
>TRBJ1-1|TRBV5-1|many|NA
CASSSRQDTEAFF
TGCGCCAGCAGCTCACGACAGGACACTGAAGCTTTCTTT
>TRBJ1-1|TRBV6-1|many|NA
CASSSGSTTEAFF
TGTGCCAGCAGTTCAGGTTCGACCACTGAAGCTTTCTTT
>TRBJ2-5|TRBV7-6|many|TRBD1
CASTTLTRGPRETQYF
TGTGCCAGCACCACCCTAACAAGGGGGCCGAGAGAGACCCAGTACTTC
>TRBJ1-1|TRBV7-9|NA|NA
CASSNTGTTEAFF
TGTGCCAGCAGCAACACAGGGACCACTGAAGCTTTCTTT
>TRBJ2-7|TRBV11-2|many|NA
CASSRGSSYEQYF
TGTGCCAGCAGCCGTGGGAGCTCCTACGAGCAGTACTTC
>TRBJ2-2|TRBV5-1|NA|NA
CASSLRLAGTSNTGELFF
TGCGCCAGCAGCTTGCGGCTAGCAGGGACTTCGAACACCGGGGAGCTGTTTTTT
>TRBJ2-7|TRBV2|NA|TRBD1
CASRAGTGYEQYF
TGTGCCAGCAGAGCCGGGACAGGCTACGAGCAGTACTTC
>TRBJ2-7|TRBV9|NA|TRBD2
CASSVVRTSDYEQYF
TGTGCCAGCAGCGTAGTTAGGACTAGCGACTACGAGCAGTACTTC
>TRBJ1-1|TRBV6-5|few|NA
CASSVLPLVNTEAFF
TGTGCCAGCAGTGTACTCCCGTTGGTGAACACTGAAGCTTTCTTT
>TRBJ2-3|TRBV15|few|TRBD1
CATSRDSGRGRLIGTDTQYF
TGTGCCACCAGCAGAGATTCGGGAAGGGGGCGCTTGATCGGCACAGATACGCAGTATTTT
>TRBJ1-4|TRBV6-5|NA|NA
CASSYSNGATNEKLFF
TGTGCCAGCAGTTACTCGAATGGGGCAACTAATGAAAAACTGTTTTTT
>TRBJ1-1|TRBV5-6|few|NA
CASSFRDRPLRAFF
TGTGCCAGCAGCTTCCGCGACAGGCCCTTGAGAGCTTTCTTT
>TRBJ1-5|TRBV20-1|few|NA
CSARRGVAGQPQHF
TGCAGTGCAAGGCGGGGGGTAGCAGGGCAGCCCCAGCATTTT
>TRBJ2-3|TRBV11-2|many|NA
CASSLVGDRDTQYF
TGTGCCAGCAGCTTAGTTGGGGATAGAGATACGCAGTATTTT
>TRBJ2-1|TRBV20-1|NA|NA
CSADELNEQFF
TGCAGTGCTGATGAATTAAATGAGCAGTTCTTC
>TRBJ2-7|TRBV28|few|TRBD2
CASSLVKRGPAGEQYF
TGTGCCAGCAGTTTAGTGAAGCGGGGGCCGGCGGGAGAGCAGTACTTC
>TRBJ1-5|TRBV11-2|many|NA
CASSLDGGPQHF
TGTGCCAGCAGCTTAGATGGGGGGCCCCAGCATTTT
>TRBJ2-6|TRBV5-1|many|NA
CASSLWPDSGANVLTF
TGCGCCAGCAGCTTGTGGCCGGACTCTGGGGCCAACGTCCTGACTTTC
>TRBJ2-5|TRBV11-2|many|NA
CASSSGPLGETQYF
TGTGCCAGCAGCTCAGGGCCGCTGGGGGAGACCCAGTACTTC
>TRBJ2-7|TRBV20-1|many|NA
CSAAGPSYEQYF
TGCAGTGCGGCGGGACCCTCCTACGAGCAGTACTTC
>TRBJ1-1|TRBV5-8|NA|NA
CASMPIEPTEAFF
TGTGCCAGCATGCCCATAGAGCCCACTGAAGCTTTCTTT
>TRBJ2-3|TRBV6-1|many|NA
CASRGYRPDQTDTDTQYF
TGTGCCAGCAGGGGCTACCGCCCCGATCAAACGGACACAGATACGCAGTATTTT